A single sample is the source of the 12 T cell receptor beta chains below, sequenced in a study of T cell repertoires in cytomegalovirus infection. TCRdb re-called the reads through MiXCR, storing one row per CDR3 protein. The sample contains 100,000 to 150,000 distinct CDR3 sequences, approximately 30% of which appear only once. Which antigens these TCRs recognize remains unknown. This sample comprised CD8+ T cells from cultured PBMCs, obtained from culture after CMV antigen stimulation. The receptors were gathered from a human donor in good health (CMV status not recorded). Some clones in this sample may be carry-over from other donors' samples.

The chain employs TRBV6-1 and TRBJ1-1; D unclear. CDR3 size: 16 residues. Trimming took off 1 base at V and 0 bases at J, with 12 bases between the two ends. Looked up from germline, CDR1 is MNHNS and CDR2 is SASEGT. The CDR3 is CASSEGIGRLNTEAFF. The CDR3 DNA sequence: TGTGCCAGCAGTGAAGGAATTGGGAGGCTGAACACTGAAGCTTTCTTT.

This clonotype was detected many times. This chain links TRBV7-9 with TRBJ2-4, with 8 nucleotides matching TRBD1. With 5 bases clipped from V and 0 bases from J, the junction kept 15 bases outside the gene matches. Germline CDR1 is SEHNR and CDR2 is FQNEAQ (reference sequence). This CDR3 contains 19 residues. The CDR3 coding sequence is TGTGCCAGCAGCCCCGCCGGGACAGGATTTGTACTAGCCAAAAACATTCAGTACTTC. Translating it yields CASSPAGTGFVLAKNIQYF.

The V gene is TRBV4-3, the J gene TRBJ2-7; 10 bases match TRBD1. The CDR3 extends over 15 amino acids. Per the germline V gene, CDR1 is LGHNA and CDR2 is YSLEER. J was trimmed by 3 bases and V by 1 base; bases with no gene match: 3. In nucleotides, the CDR3 is TGCGCCAGCAGCCAAGGGGGACAGGGGAACTACGAGCAGTACTTC. Protein: CASSQGGQGNYEQYF.

This clonotype was seen a few times. The chain combines TRBV19 with TRBJ1-1; a possible D gene is TRBD1 (5 bases). V lost 1 base, J lost 4 bases, and 7 bases lay in between. CDR1 is LNHDA and CDR2 is SQIVND in the germline V gene (reference sequence). There are 13 residues in the CDR3. The CDR3: CASSIVRGTEAFF. The CDR3 bases are TGTGCCAGTAGTATAGTAAGGGGCACTGAAGCTTTCTTT.

The V gene is TRBV5-1, the J gene TRBJ1-1; 7 nucleotides align to TRBD1. The CDR3 loop spans 15 amino acids. The ends lost 3 bases at V and 4 bases at J; junction bases unmatched: 9. The germline gives CDR1 SGHRS, CDR2 YFSETQ. The CDR3 loop is CASSWAQGMGTEAFF. The CDR3 DNA sequence: TGCGCCAGCAGCTGGGCACAGGGGATGGGCACTGAAGCTTTCTTT.

This clonotype was seen more than once but under ten times. V and J are TRBV7-2 and TRBJ1-1; D gene uncertain. Germline lookup yields CDR1 SGHTA and CDR2 FQGNSA. CDR3 length: 12 residues. Trimming took 2 bases from V and 8 from J, leaving 9 bases between them. The CDR3 here is CASSLFPPEAFF. Here the CDR3 DNA reads TGTGCCAGCAGCTTATTCCCCCCGGAAGCTTTCTTT.

This chain uses TRBV3-1 with TRBJ1-4, with TRBD1 as a possible D gene (5 bases). The CDR3 covers 15 residues. CDR1 is LGHDT and CDR2 is YNNKEL in the germline V gene (reference sequence). V gave up 4 bases and J gave up 6 bases, with 15 bases separating them. CDR3: CASSRRLGGDEKLFF. CDR3 sequence (DNA): TGTGCCAGCAGCCGAAGACTTGGAGGGGATGAAAAACTGTTTTTT.

This clonotype was observed a few times. The rearrangement links TRBV6-1 to TRBJ1-5; D gene ambiguous. Germline V lookup: CDR1 MNHNS, CDR2 SASEGT. V was trimmed by 0 bases and J by 0 bases, leaving 12 bases between them. The CDR3 runs to 17 residues. The CDR3, as DNA: TGTGCCAGCAGTGAAGCGATGGCGGTTATTAGCAATCAGCCCCAGCATTTT. Its protein product is CASSEAMAVISNQPQHF.

On this clonotype: The CDR3 does not close with the conserved phenylalanine or tryptophan, likely indicating a read error. The chain has TRBV7-2 and TRBJ2-7, with a tentative D call TRBD2 (6 bases). V lost 1 base and J 4 bases, leaving 14 bases between the germline ends. The V gene's germline CDR1 is SGHTA and CDR2 FQGNSA. CDR3 length equals 15 residues. CDR3 sequence reads: CASSLVAGPIYEQYY. CDR3 nucleotides: TGTGCCAGCAGCTTAGTTGCGGGACCAATTTACGAGCAGTACTAC.

This chain links TRBV6-5 with TRBJ2-2; TRBD2 aligns across 7 bases. The CDR3 totals 15 residues. The J segment lost 7 bases and the V segment lost 0 bases, leaving 5 bases of the junction unmatched. The germline CDR1 and CDR2 sequences are MNHEY and SVGAGI. The CDR3 sequence: CASSYSSGVNGELFF. In DNA form, the CDR3 reads TGTGCCAGCAGTTACTCGAGCGGGGTGAACGGGGAGCTGTTTTTT.

J is TRBJ2-3 and V is TRBV5-4; TRBD1 is a possible D gene (6 bases). CDR1 SGHNT and CDR2 YYREEE come from the germline V gene (reference sequence). The germline V and J ends were trimmed by 6 bases and 4 bases, with 15 bases remaining between them. This CDR3 spans 14 amino acids. CDR3 bases: TGTGCCAGCACGTACAGGGTTCGGCCAGATACGCAGTATTTT. Translating gives CASTYRVRPDTQYF. The whole variable domain, remainder taken from reference TRBV5-4 and TRBJ2-3, is ETGVTQSPTHLIKTRGQQVTLRCSSQSGHNTVSWYQQALGQGPQFIFQYYREEENGRGNFPPRFSGLQFPNYSSELNVNALELDDSALYLCASTYRVRPDTQYFGPGTRLTVL.

This clonotype was found a few times. J is TRBJ2-1 and V is TRBV11-1, with 8 nucleotides matching TRBD2. Looked up from germline, CDR1 is SGHAT and CDR2 is FQDESV (reference sequence). V was clipped by 4 bases and J by 7 bases; unmatched bases: 9. The CDR3 extends over 15 amino acids. CDR3 coding DNA: TGTGCCAGCAGCTCGGTCGCCGGGACTAGTAATGAGCAGTTCTTC. Amino acid sequence: CASSSVAGTSNEQFF.